Included here is one TCR beta chain sequence, with context. Read sequence stops 3 residues before the CDR3 end, and the germline J gene provides the missing end. Profiled with immunoSEQ multiplex PCR; TCRdb holds only in-frame clones, not every one. The table lists tens of thousands of clones. The germline V and J ends were trimmed by 1 base and 6 bases, with 9 bases remaining between them. The germline CDR1 and CDR2 sequences are SEHNR and FQNEAQ (reference sequence). There are 13 residues in the CDR3. This entry is derived from a study of T cells in women clearing cervical HPV infection. The chain is built from TRBV7-9 and TRBJ1-1; D gene unclear. The sequence came from a woman aged 18 to 75 with a cervical HPV16 infection that either progressed to CIN3+ or cleared (not recorded which). Material: blood buffy coat. CDR3 region: CASSLDGLPEAFF. Partial CDR3 DNA: TGTGCCAGCAGCTTAGACGGTCTTCCTGAA.